A single sample is the source of the 10 T cell receptor beta chains below, sequenced in a study of T-cell memory formation after mild COVID-19. TCRdb redid the calling of the 5' RACE reads with MiXCR, one entry per CDR3 protein. The sample has around 310,000 distinct CDR3 sequences; approximately 16% are singletons. The specimen was PBMCs or a T cell subset sorted from them (not recorded which). The receptors come from a man aged 18-30 years who had mild COVID-19 (a few samples of this study predate the infection). Cell type and time point are not known.

V gene TRBV9 combines with J gene TRBJ2-1; 10 positions match TRBD2. The CDR3 runs 17 residues. Trimming cost V 0 bases and J 9 bases; bases outside gene matches: 12. Germline CDR1 and CDR2: SGDLS and YYNGEE. CDR3 in amino acids: CASSVASGAGGPSEQFF. The CDR3 coding sequence is TGTGCCAGCAGCGTAGCTTCCGGAGCGGGGGGGCCTAGTGAGCAGTTCTTC.

This clonotype was observed at least ten times. The chain uses TRBV3-1 and TRBJ2-1; D is perhaps TRBD2 (5 bases). Germline V gene sequence: CDR1 LGHDT, CDR2 YNNKEL (reference sequence). The CDR3 spans 14 residues. The V end lost 7 bases, the J end lost 1 base, and 11 bases lay between the germline ends. CDR3 coding DNA: TGTGCCAGCAACCGCGGGTGGTCCTACAATGAGCAGTTCTTC. It translates to CASNRGWSYNEQFF.

This chain links TRBV6-5 with TRBJ2-5, with a possible D match to TRBD1 (5 bases). This CDR3 contains 14 residues. Between the trimmed V and J ends, which lost 5 bases and 1 base, there was a span of 11 bases. The germline V gene has CDR1 MNHEY and CDR2 SVGAGI. DNA for the CDR3: TGTGCCAGCAGTCATGCTGACAGCCAAGAGACCCAGTACTTC. This sequence encodes CASSHADSQETQYF.

The sample holds a few counts of this clonotype. The chain has TRBV7-8 and TRBJ1-1; TRBD1 aligns across 10 bases. This CDR3 is built from 16 residues. Looked up from germline, CDR1 is SGHVS and CDR2 is FQNEAQ. V lost 1 base to trimming and J lost 5 bases; unmatched junction nucleotides: 7. The CDR3 loop is CASSLEGWTGGTEAFF. CDR3 in DNA: TGTGCCAGCAGCTTAGAGGGCTGGACAGGGGGAACTGAAGCTTTCTTT.

This rearrangement joins TRBV29-1 to TRBJ2-1, with a weak D call TRBD1 (5 bases). V dropped 1 base and J dropped 5 bases, with 12 bases sitting between them. Germline-derived CDR1 and CDR2 are SQVTM and ANQGSEA. The CDR3 is made up of 14 amino acids. The CDR3 here is CSVEVAGKNNEQFF. In nucleotides, the CDR3 is TGCAGCGTTGAAGTGGCAGGGAAAAACAATGAGCAGTTCTTC.

This clonotype came up many times. The CDR3 here is CASSLNTGPLGGEAFF. Here the CDR3 DNA reads TGTGCCAGCAGTCTCAATACAGGGCCCCTAGGTGGTGAAGCTTTCTTT. This chain joins TRBV12-3 or TRBV12-4 and TRBJ1-1; weak D call: TRBD1 (6 bases). The CDR3 runs 16 residues. Trimming left V 5 bases short and J 7 bases short, with 23 bases between.

This chain links TRBV5-3 with TRBJ2-5; D is ambiguous. TRBV5-3 is an open reading frame whose function is uncertain. There are 15 residues in the CDR3. Deletions cut 2 bases from V and 5 bases from J, with 16 bases between. CDR3 protein: CARSLFLGYPETQYF. The CDR3 region has the DNA TGTGCCAGAAGCTTATTCCTCGGGTACCCGGAGACCCAGTACTTC.

The chain links TRBV7-2 to TRBJ2-1, with a possible D match to TRBD2 (5 bases). From germline, CDR1 is SGHTA and CDR2 FQGNSA. There are 15 residues in the CDR3. The V and J ends lost 1 base and 8 bases respectively, with 15 bases between them. CDR3 amino acids: CASSLDSDLWDEQFF. The CDR3 region has the DNA TGTGCCAGCAGCTTAGATAGCGACCTCTGGGATGAGCAGTTCTTC.

The V and J genes are TRBV12-3 or TRBV12-4 and TRBJ2-2; TRBD2 agrees at 14 bases. The CDR3 has 16 amino acids. Germline trimming cut 6 bases from V and 7 bases from J; bases unmatched to any gene: 7. The CDR3 DNA sequence: TGTGCCAGCAGCAGATCCGGGACTAGCGGGGGCGGGGAGCTGTTTTTT. This translates into CASSRSGTSGGGELFF.

This clonotype occurred many times. The chain is built from TRBV5-1 and TRBJ1-1; D gene uncertain. V was cut by 3 bases and J by 0 bases, with 6 bases left in between. The CDR3 extends over 13 amino acids. The germline gives CDR1 SGHRS, CDR2 YFSETQ. The CDR3 region is CASSSWLNTEAFF. CDR3 DNA sequence: TGCGCCAGCAGCTCATGGTTGAACACTGAAGCTTTCTTT.